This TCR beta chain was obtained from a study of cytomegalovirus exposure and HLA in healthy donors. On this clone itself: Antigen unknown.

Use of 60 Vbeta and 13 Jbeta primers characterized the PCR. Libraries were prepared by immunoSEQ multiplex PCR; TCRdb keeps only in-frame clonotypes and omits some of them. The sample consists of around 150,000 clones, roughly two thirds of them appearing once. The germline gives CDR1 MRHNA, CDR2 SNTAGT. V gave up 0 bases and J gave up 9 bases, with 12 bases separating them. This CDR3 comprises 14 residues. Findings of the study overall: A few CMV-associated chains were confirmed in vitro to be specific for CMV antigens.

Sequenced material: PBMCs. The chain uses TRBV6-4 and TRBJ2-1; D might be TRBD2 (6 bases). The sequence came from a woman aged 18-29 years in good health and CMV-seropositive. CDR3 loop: CASSDSPGVGEQFF. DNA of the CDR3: TGTGCCAGCAGTGACTCGCCGGGGGTAGGTGAGCAGTTCTTC.